The present TCR beta chain was sequenced within a study of T-cell memory formation after mild COVID-19. Overall study: There were largely donor-specific TCR clusters. Study-wide points: Clones contracting across day 15 to 85 had a balanced CD4/CD8 profile; later expanding clones leaned CD4+. Researchers found some responding clones in pre-infection memory, a sign that cross-reactive memory joined.

CDR3 length: 12 residues. Germline V gene lookup returns CDR1 SNHLY and CDR2 FYNNEI. The V end was cut by 1 base, the J end by 7 bases, with 8 bases between. This clonotype was recorded a few times. Its antigen is currently unknown. Using its own MiXCR run on the 5' RACE reads, TCRdb lists one record per CDR3 protein. The table shows some 330,000 distinct CDR3 sequences, with around a fifth occurring only once. The genes are TRBV2 and TRBJ2-7, with D hard to call. The sample taken for sequencing was PBMCs or a T cell subset sorted from them (not recorded which). This TCR was recovered from an adult woman who had mild COVID-19 (a few samples of this study predate the infection). Cell type and time point are not known. CDR3: CASSEGPGEQYF. CDR3 bases: TGTGCCAGCAGTGAAGGCCCAGGAGAGCAGTACTTC.